The entry that follows covers one T cell receptor (beta chain) sequence. The junction departs from germline at one end; a sequencing error may be responsible. This record comes from a study of blood T cells in healthy people across ages. Germline CDR1 and CDR2: MNHEY and SVGEGT. The CDR3 consists of 12 residues. Then a second PCR, running roughly 7 to 11 cycles, was carried out with a sample-barcoded 5' primer and a J-beta primer mix. TCRdb redid the calling of the 5' RACE reads with MiXCR, one entry per CDR3 protein. The repertoire consists of around 870,000 distinct CDR3 sequences, with roughly 26% occurring once and the leading ten covering around 15%.

The TCR sequence derives from a woman aged 80 or over in good health. The specimen sequenced was blood. The chain uses TRBV6-2 or TRBV6-3 and TRBJ2-3; no clear D. CDR3 sequence: CAGSSTRNTQYF. The CDR3 coding sequence is TGTGCCGGCAGTTCGACTCGGAATACGCAGTATTTT.